A single sample gave rise to the 7 T cell receptor beta chains below, sequenced in a study of spatial heterogeneity in lung cancer. TCRdb redid the calling of the 5' RACE reads with MiXCR, one entry per CDR3 protein. The sample includes about 75,000 distinct CDR3 sequences, 10% to 15% of them seen just once. Time point reported: sample taken at primary tumor resection. Whole RNA, which was extracted from tumor, nontumor lung tissue or frozen PBMC, was sequenced without any cell sorting. The material sequenced was PBMCs, taken at surgery. These receptors originate from a male donor with early-stage non-small cell lung cancer.

The table lists this clonotype with a few counts. The CDR3 spells CASSYSRVLTEAFF. The CDR3 nucleotides are TGTGCCAGCAGTTACTCCAGGGTTTTGACTGAAGCTTTCTTT. The chain links TRBV6-2 or TRBV6-3 to TRBJ1-1; a weak D match, TRBD1 (5 bases). CDR3 length: 14 amino acids. In germline, CDR1 is MNHEY, CDR2 SVGEGT. The V gene lost 0 bases and the J gene lost 5 bases, with 10 bases spanning the gap.

This clonotype was seen at least ten times. This chain joins TRBV20-1 and TRBJ1-1; D possibly corresponds to TRBD1 (5 bases). This CDR3 contains 16 residues. Deletions cut 0 bases from V and 0 bases from J, with 14 bases between. Per germline, CDR1 DFQATT and CDR2 SNEGSKA (reference sequence). This CDR3 reads CSARDPRESMNTEAFF. CDR3 bases: TGCAGTGCTAGAGATCCCAGGGAATCTATGAACACTGAAGCTTTCTTT.

This clonotype was seen at least ten times. The genes are TRBV25-1 and TRBJ2-7; D remains ambiguous. The CDR3 covers 13 residues. Per the germline V gene, CDR1 is MGHDK and CDR2 is SYGVNS. V lost 1 base and J 2 bases, leaving 6 bases between the germline ends. CDR3 coding DNA: TGTGCCAGCAGTGAATGGGCCACCTACGAGCAGTACTTC. As protein: CASSEWATYEQYF.

The chain links TRBV6-2 or TRBV6-3 to TRBJ2-7; D is unclear. In germline, CDR1 is MNHEY, CDR2 SVGEGT. V gave up 0 bases and J gave up 5 bases, with 8 bases separating them. The CDR3 has 13 amino acids. The DNA of the CDR3 is TGTGCCAGCAGTTACTCGATTAGCCACGAGCAGTACTTC. Translated, it gives CASSYSISHEQYF.

This clonotype was seen more than once but under ten times. The J gene is TRBJ2-1, the V gene TRBV7-9; no clear D gene. Germline V lookup: CDR1 SEHNR, CDR2 FQNEAQ (reference sequence). The CDR3 is 16 amino acids. V gave up 5 bases and J gave up 4 bases, with 18 bases separating them. The CDR3 sequence: CASSTYKTSTYNEQFF. CDR3 nucleotide sequence: TGTGCCAGCAGCACGTACAAGACCTCAACTTACAATGAGCAGTTCTTC.

In this sample, this clonotype turned up many times. This CDR3 reads CASSQDPRDRGYTF. In DNA form, the CDR3 reads TGTGCCAGCAGCCAAGATCCCAGGGATCGAGGCTACACCTTC. V gene TRBV4-2 combines with J gene TRBJ1-2, with a weak D call TRBD1 (5 bases). The CDR3 runs to 14 residues. Germline CDR1 reads LGHNA; CDR2 reads YNFKEQ. V lost 0 bases and J lost 8, with 13 bases in between.

In its sample, this clonotype ranks as medium-sized. The chain combines TRBV7-9 with TRBJ1-1; D remains unclear. Between the trimmed V and J ends, which lost 1 base and 3 bases, there was a span of 6 bases. CDR3 length: 13 amino acids. Germline V lookup: CDR1 SEHNR, CDR2 FQNEAQ (reference sequence). Here the CDR3 DNA reads TGTGCCAGCAGCTTAGACACCTACACTGAAGCTTTCTTT. It yields the protein CASSLDTYTEAFF.